This TCR beta chain was retrieved from a study of T cell changes during pregnancy in multiple sclerosis (dated by TCRdb to the late 2010s). The study in broad terms: In women with multiple sclerosis, the researchers looked at how the T cell repertoire shifted as pregnancy progressed.

The CDR3 contains 14 residues, cysteine and phenylalanine counted. The sequence is cut down to CDR3 DNA, 42 bases in frame from base 1. As encoded in the germline V gene, CDR1 is SGHTA while CDR2 is FQGNSA. A distance of 13 bases separates the germline ends of V and J, which lose 7 bases and 1 base respectively. The library was generated by the immunoSEQ multiplex PCR assay. TCRdb holds this immuneACCESS table with in-frame rearrangements only. Some clones are missing; in checked studies, unresolved V genes explain under half, and the rest has no known cause. The table for this sample lists about 58,000 clones; about 89% of them were counted only once. About 0.5% of the sample is taken by the ten largest. Note on this clone: Its specific antigen is unknown. Per-nucleotide qualities are absent, and no much larger clonotype sits a single base away.

This clonotype originated in a female donor in good health, enrolled as a control in a pregnancy study. The sample in question was CD4+ T cells from peripheral blood mononuclear cells, obtained after pregnancy. Rearrangement joined TRBV7-2 to TRBJ1-1, with a tentative D gene TRBD1 over 5 matching bases. Here is the DNA: TGTGCCAGCACCCCGGGGGTTGCGAACACTGAAGCTTTCTTT. Its protein reads: CASTPGVANTEAFF.